These 30 T cell receptor beta chains came from one sample sequenced in a study of blood T cells in healthy people across ages. Next came a second PCR, run for about 6 to 12 cycles, which used a sample-barcoded 5' primer along with a J-beta primer mix. TCRdb used MiXCR to reprocess the 5' RACE reads, holding one entry per CDR3 protein. The sample includes more than 1,400,000 distinct CDR3 sequences, approximately 38% of them seen just once. The sequencing sample was made of blood. The receptors originated from a woman under 30 in good health.

The sample holds many counts of this clonotype. This chain uses TRBV6-5 with TRBJ2-7; D gene ambiguous. CDR3 size: 14 residues. With 0 bases removed from V and 2 bases from J, the gap between germline ends came to 8 bases. CDR1 MNHEY and CDR2 SVGAGI come from the germline V gene. The CDR3 nucleotides are TGTGCCAGCAGTTACTCGAGTGTTGCCTACGAGCAGTACTTC. This translates into CASSYSSVAYEQYF.

Turning to this clonotype: Given a much more abundant clone one base away, this may be a read error. J is TRBJ2-1 and V is TRBV20-1, with 8 bases lining up with TRBD2. This CDR3 contains 13 residues. The germline CDR1 and CDR2 sequences are DFQATT and SNEGSKA (reference sequence). The CDR3 sequence is CCARLALYNEQFF. As DNA, the CDR3 is TGCTGTGCTAGACTAGCGTTGTACAATGAGCAGTTCTTC.

This chain joins TRBV7-2 and TRBJ2-4, with a tentative D call TRBD2 (6 bases). This CDR3 has 12 amino acids. The V end was cut by 5 bases, the J end by 7 bases, with 9 bases between. Germline V gives CDR1 SGHTA, CDR2 FQGNSA. The CDR3 DNA reads as TGTGCCAGCAGCCTGGGGACTAACATTCAGTACTTC. This encodes CASSLGTNIQYF.

This clonotype was seen only a few times. The chain uses TRBV29-1 and TRBJ2-1; D not certain. The ends were cut back, 7 bases at V and 7 bases at J, with 11 bases in the middle. Germline V gives CDR1 SQVTM, CDR2 ANQGSEA. The CDR3 length is 11 residues. As DNA, the CDR3 is TGCAGCGGAACCGGGCCTAATGAGCAGTTCTTC. Its translation: CSGTGPNEQFF.

The CDR3 DNA is TGTGCCAGCAGCCTAGGAGGGACAGGGGGGAACGAGCAGTACTTC. The encoded protein is CASSLGGTGGNEQYF. The chain is built from TRBV7-2 and TRBJ2-7, with 11 bases matching TRBD1. Germline V gene sequence: CDR1 SGHTA, CDR2 FQGNSA. This CDR3 spans 15 amino acids. V dropped 5 bases and J dropped 5; count of bases not matched to a gene: 8.

This chain uses TRBV24-1 with TRBJ2-2; no clear D. The CDR3 consists of 16 residues. The germline V gene encodes CDR1 KGHDR and CDR2 SFDVKD. The germline V and J ends were trimmed by 3 bases and 0 bases, with 10 bases remaining between them. The CDR3 loop is CATSDARRSNTGELFF. As DNA, the CDR3 is TGTGCCACCAGTGATGCTCGACGGTCGAACACCGGGGAGCTGTTTTTT.

This rearrangement joins TRBV12-3 or TRBV12-4 to TRBJ1-5; D is undetermined. This CDR3 has 14 residues. V was cut by 3 bases and J by 7 bases, with 13 bases left in between. In nucleotides, the CDR3 is TGTGCCAGCAGTTTTTCCAGATCCTTCCAGCCCCAGCATTTT. Encoded protein: CASSFSRSFQPQHF.

V gene TRBV7-9 combines with J gene TRBJ2-7, with 9 positions matching TRBD2. With 5 bases clipped from V and 7 bases from J, the junction kept 6 bases outside the gene matches. The germline V gene encodes CDR1 SEHNR and CDR2 FQNEAQ (reference sequence). CDR3 length: 13 amino acids. The CDR3 loop reads CASSHAGGQEQYF. Written as DNA, the CDR3 is TGTGCCAGCAGCCACGCGGGGGGGCAGGAGCAGTACTTC.

CDR3 amino acids: CAISPAGTGLVYGYTF. The DNA for the CDR3 is TGTGCCATCAGTCCCGCCGGGACAGGGTTAGTCTATGGCTACACCTTC. V and J are TRBV10-3 and TRBJ1-2; 9 bases fit TRBD1. Losses at the gene ends were 5 bases for V and 4 bases for J; bases not matched to a gene: 11. The CDR3 has 16 amino acids. Germline V gene data show CDR1 as ENHRY and CDR2 as SYGVKD.

The V and J genes are TRBV6-6 and TRBJ1-2; the D is unclear. This CDR3 comprises 12 residues. Germline V lookup: CDR1 MNHNY, CDR2 SVGAGI (reference sequence). V lost 11 bases, J lost 6 bases, and 16 bases lay in between. The CDR3 protein is CAGDGGDNGYTF. The CDR3 coding sequence is TGTGCCGGCGACGGAGGCGACAATGGCTACACCTTC.

V is TRBV6-5 and J is TRBJ2-1; D is possibly TRBD2 (5 bases). This CDR3 has 13 amino acids. The ends were cut back, 2 bases at V and 9 bases at J, with 11 bases in the middle. CDR1 is MNHEY, CDR2 SVGAGI, per germline. The DNA of the CDR3 is TGTGCCAGCAGTTACACCACCGGGATTGAGCAGTTCTTC. This codes for CASSYTTGIEQFF.

The gene calls are TRBV20-1 and TRBJ2-5; TRBD1 or TRBD2 may be the D gene (5 bases each). CDR3 length: 14 amino acids. The germline gives CDR1 DFQATT, CDR2 SNEGSKA (reference sequence). Trimming removed 2 bases at V and 7 bases at J, with 17 bases between. CDR3: CSARRDQYWGTQYF. The CDR3 DNA follows: TGCAGTGCTAGAAGGGACCAGTACTGGGGGACCCAGTACTTC.

The rearrangement joins TRBV12-3 or TRBV12-4 to TRBJ2-5; 8 bases match TRBD2. V lost 2 bases, J lost 3 bases, and 8 bases stayed unmatched. This CDR3 contains 16 residues. The CDR3 region is CASSLRRGASEETQYF. The CDR3 DNA is TGTGCCAGCAGTTTACGGCGGGGGGCCTCTGAAGAGACCCAGTACTTC.

The chain uses TRBV6-1 and TRBJ2-1; no clear D gene. The germline V gene has CDR1 MNHNS and CDR2 SASEGT. V lost 6 bases to trimming and J lost 5 bases, with 11 bases between them. The CDR3 loop spans 13 amino acids. The CDR3 reads CASRPEVDNEQFF. CDR3 nucleotides: TGTGCCAGCAGACCAGAAGTGGACAATGAGCAGTTCTTC.

CDR3 DNA: TGCAGTGCTAGAGGAGAAGAGACCCAGTACTTC. Translation: CSARGEETQYF. V and J are TRBV20-1 and TRBJ2-5; D is unclear. CDR3 length: 11 amino acids. Germline CDR1 is DFQATT and CDR2 is SNEGSKA (reference sequence). V dropped 1 base and J dropped 3 bases, with 3 bases sitting between them.

Regarding this clonotype: A much larger clonotype is one base distant, so this may be a read error. The chain combines TRBV20-1 with TRBJ2-7; a possible D gene is TRBD1 (5 bases). Germline V gives CDR1 DFQATT, CDR2 SNEGSKA (reference sequence). Trimming removed 6 bases from V and 4 bases from J, with 19 bases in between. This CDR3 has 14 residues. The CDR3 nucleotides are TGCAGTGCCACTCAGGCGCAGGGAAGGTACGAGCAGTACTTC. Its protein is CSATQAQGRYEQYF.

The V call is TRBV3-1, the J call TRBJ1-5; D unclear. The CDR3 runs 12 residues. Germline V lookup: CDR1 LGHDT, CDR2 YNNKEL (reference sequence). Trimming left V 1 base short and J 10 bases short, with 8 bases between. The CDR3 region is CASSQGNGPQHF. The DNA for the CDR3 is TGTGCCAGCAGCCAAGGGAATGGACCCCAGCATTTT.

This clonotype has only a few counts. The rearrangement joins TRBV10-3 to TRBJ1-6; D is unclear. The CDR3 is 14 residues long. Per the germline V gene, CDR1 is ENHRY and CDR2 is SYGVKD. The ends were cut back, 4 bases at V and 9 bases at J, with 13 bases in the middle. CDR3 amino acids: CAISGGTQISPLHF. CDR3 in DNA: TGTGCCATCAGTGGCGGAACGCAAATTTCACCCCTCCACTTT.

This clonotype was seen a few times. The chain has TRBV13 and TRBJ2-1; D remains unclear. Germline V gene lookup returns CDR1 PRHDT and CDR2 FYEKMQ (reference sequence). CDR3 size: 17 residues. Trimming stripped 1 base from V and 0 bases from J, with 13 bases between. The CDR3 nucleotides read TGTGCCAGCAGCTTAGAAGGCCCTACGAGCTCCTACAATGAGCAGTTCTTC. Amino acids: CASSLEGPTSSYNEQFF.

As to this clonotype: A junction end diverges from the germline sequence, so it may reflect a read error. This chain joins TRBV3-1 and TRBJ2-1; D unresolved. Per germline, CDR1 LGHDT and CDR2 YNNKEL (reference sequence). The CDR3 covers 13 residues. The DNA of the CDR3 is TGTGCCAACAGCCCATCGCCCGACAATGAGCAGTTCTTC. It translates to CANSPSPDNEQFF.

The V gene is TRBV3-1, the J gene TRBJ1-6, with 8 bases that match TRBD1. This CDR3 has 16 residues. V was pared by 4 bases and J by 9 bases, with 11 bases of the junction left unmatched. The germline CDR1 and CDR2 sequences are LGHDT and YNNKEL (reference sequence). Written as DNA, the CDR3 is TGTGCCAGCAGCCTCGGACGTGGACAGGGATTTTCACCCCTCCACTTT. Its translation: CASSLGRGQGFSPLHF. The whole variable domain, remainder taken from reference TRBV3-1 and TRBJ1-6, is DTAVSQTPKYLVTQMGNDKSIKCEQNLGHDTMYWYKQDSKKFLKIMFSYNNKELIINETVPNRFSPKSPDKAHLNLHINSLELGDSAVYFCASSLGRGQGFSPLHFGNGTRLTVT.

The chain employs TRBV6-1 and TRBJ2-3, with D possibly TRBD2 on 5 matching bases. The germline V gene has CDR1 MNHNS and CDR2 SASEGT. The CDR3 is 15 amino acids. V was shortened by 3 bases and J by 0 bases, with 10 bases between the two germline ends. The CDR3 is CASSDLGGSTDTQYF. The CDR3 DNA sequence: TGTGCCAGCAGTGATCTGGGCGGGAGCACAGATACGCAGTATTTT.

The chain has TRBV6-1 and TRBJ1-2, with a possible D match to TRBD1 (6 bases). The CDR3 consists of 14 residues. Germline-derived CDR1 and CDR2 are MNHNS and SASEGT. Deletions cut 6 bases from V and 5 bases from J, with 16 bases between. The CDR3 nucleotides are TGTGCCAGCAGGGCGGGAACAGGGTATTATGGCTACACCTTC. This gives the protein CASRAGTGYYGYTF.

This clonotype has more than one count but fewer than ten. The chain carries TRBV12-5 and TRBJ2-5; a possible D gene is TRBD2 (7 bases). There are 17 residues in the CDR3. V lost 1 base and J 11 bases, leaving 26 bases between the germline ends. Germline V gives CDR1 LGHNT, CDR2 FRNRAP. The CDR3 loop reads CASGLGQAPAGDNEQYF. DNA of the CDR3: TGTGCTAGTGGTTTGGGACAGGCACCTGCGGGGGACAATGAGCAGTACTTC.

The chain joins TRBV12-3 or TRBV12-4 to TRBJ2-1; no reliable D call. The CDR3 is 14 residues long. V lost 3 bases, J lost 7 bases, and 13 bases lay in between. The chain's CDR3 is CASSFVSGRNEQFF. The CDR3 DNA sequence: TGTGCCAGCAGTTTTGTGTCTGGTAGGAATGAGCAGTTCTTC.

This chain joins TRBV20-1 and TRBJ2-1; a weak D match, TRBD2 (7 bases). There are 15 residues in the CDR3. Trimming pared 6 bases from V and 3 bases from J, leaving 18 bases between. In germline, CDR1 is DFQATT, CDR2 SNEGSKA (reference sequence). The CDR3 DNA is TGCAGTGCCAGCGTGGAGGGGGGGGGCTACAATGAGCAGTTCTTC. This translates into CSASVEGGGYNEQFF.

The genes are TRBV2 and TRBJ1-2, with D possibly matching TRBD1 (5 bases). The length of the CDR3 is 15 residues. Trimming pared 5 bases from V and 0 bases from J, leaving 13 bases between. Germline V gene lookup returns CDR1 SNHLY and CDR2 FYNNEI. CDR3: CASSNGAAANYGYTF. CDR3 nucleotides: TGTGCCAGCAGTAACGGGGCCGCAGCTAACTATGGCTACACCTTC. Full variable domain (rest looked up from reference TRBV2 and TRBJ1-2): EPEVTQTPSHQVTQMGQEVILRCVPISNHLYFYWYRQILGQKVEFLVSFYNNEISEKSEIFDDQFSVERPDGSNFTLKIRSTKLEDSAMYFCASSNGAAANYGYTFGSGTRLTVV.

This sequence joins TRBV3-1 and TRBJ1-2; tentatively, D is TRBD1 (5 bases). Per germline, CDR1 LGHDT and CDR2 YNNKEL (reference sequence). Trimming stripped 4 bases from V and 1 base from J, with 16 bases between. The CDR3 loop spans 16 amino acids. CDR3 amino acids: CASSLTRRGGNYGYTF. The CDR3 DNA is TGTGCCAGCAGCCTTACTCGACGGGGCGGTAACTATGGCTACACCTTC.

The table lists this clonotype with many counts. The chain has TRBV6-2 or TRBV6-3 and TRBJ2-7; D gene uncertain. The germline CDR1 and CDR2 sequences are MNHEY and SVGEGT. The CDR3 is made up of 10 amino acids. Deletions cut 9 bases from V and 4 bases from J, with 7 bases between. The CDR3 here is CARGSYEQYF. The CDR3 DNA sequence: TGTGCCAGGGGATCTTACGAGCAGTACTTC.

The chain links TRBV20-1 to TRBJ1-2; D remains unclear. Germline V gives CDR1 DFQATT, CDR2 SNEGSKA (reference sequence). There are 15 residues in the CDR3. V was shortened by 0 bases and J by 6 bases, with 17 bases between the two germline ends. The CDR3 sequence: CSAREEAGWGNGYTF. In DNA form, the CDR3 reads TGCAGTGCTAGAGAAGAGGCAGGTTGGGGAAATGGCTACACCTTC.